Below, 16 T cell receptor beta chains from the same sample are listed, as sequenced in a study of immune evolution from preneoplasia to lung adenocarcinoma. This table comes from immunoSEQ multiplex PCR, and its TCRdb copy is limited to in-frame clones, with some not included. The sample has 16,000 or so clones; about 88% are singletons. The specimen was FFPE invasive lung adenocarcinoma tissue. The receptor source for this set is a person aged 70 to 85 with invasive lung adenocarcinoma.

This clone was seen once. The chain has TRBV18 and TRBJ2-7; a weak D match, TRBD1 (6 bases). The CDR3 runs 15 residues. Trimming cost V 6 bases and J 5 bases, with 20 bases left between them. Germline CDR1 is KGHSH and CDR2 is LQKENI. The CDR3 is CASSPRQVLENEQYF. The CDR3 bases are TGTGCCAGCTCGCCAAGACAGGTCCTGGAGAACGAGCAGTACTTC. Full variable domain (missing parts from reference TRBV18 and TRBJ2-7): NAGVMQNPRHLVRRRGQEARLRCSPMKGHSHVYWYRQLPEEGLKFMVYLQKENIIDESGMPKERFSAEFPKEGPSILRIQQVVRGDSAAYFCASSPRQVLENEQYFGPGTRLTVT.

The chain joins TRBV11-1 to TRBJ1-4, with no clear D. The germline V gene has CDR1 SGHAT and CDR2 FQDESV (reference sequence). The CDR3 length is 12 residues. V dropped 2 bases and J dropped 10 bases, with 8 bases sitting between them. The chain's CDR3 is CASSLNGGKLFF. In nucleotides, the CDR3 is TGTGCCAGCAGCTTAAATGGAGGAAAACTGTTTTTT.

The rearrangement joins TRBV21-1 to TRBJ1-3; the D call TRBD1 from the table was never checked on the DNA. TRBV21-1 is deemed a pseudogene. There are 14 residues in the CDR3. CDR3: CASSNRGRGNTIYF. CDR3 DNA: TGTGCCAGCAGCAACAGGGGTCGTGGAAACACCATATATTTT.

The CDR3 region is CASSVTGPADTGELFF. CDR3 coding DNA: TGCGCCAGCAGCGTGACAGGGCCGGCCGACACCGGGGAGCTGTTTTTT. The V and J genes are TRBV5-1 and TRBJ2-2, with TRBD1 matching over 7 bases. V was clipped by 4 bases and J by 3 bases; unmatched bases: 9. The length of the CDR3 is 16 residues. Germline V gene data show CDR1 as SGHRS and CDR2 as YFSETQ.

The chain joins TRBV11-2 to TRBJ2-7, with D uncertain. V was clipped by 0 bases and J by 0 bases, with 12 bases between them. The CDR3 is 16 residues long. Germline V gene lookup returns CDR1 SGHAT and CDR2 FQNNGV. The DNA for the CDR3 is TGTGCCAGCAGCTTAGACAGAGACCCGGCCTCCTACGAGCAGTACTTC. The encoded protein is CASSLDRDPASYEQYF.

J is TRBJ2-5 and V is TRBV5-5; 8 nucleotides agree with TRBD2. The CDR3 runs 15 residues. J lost 5 bases, V lost 7 bases, and 13 bases had no gene match. CDR1 is SGHKS, CDR2 YYEKEE, per germline (reference sequence). The CDR3 DNA reads TGTGCCAGCCAGGAGACCGGGGGGGCTGTGGAGACCCAGTACTTC. Translation gives CASQETGGAVETQYF.

The chain combines TRBV30 with TRBJ1-4; a possible D gene is TRBD1 (6 bases). Trimming removed 7 bases from V and 5 bases from J, with 14 bases in between. Germline V gene lookup returns CDR1 GTSNPN and CDR2 SVGIG (reference sequence). This CDR3 is 13 amino acids long. The DNA of the CDR3 is TGTGCCTCCCGGACAGAATCAAATGAAAAACTGTTTTTT. It yields the protein CASRTESNEKLFF.

The CDR3 nucleotides read TGTGCCAGCAGCGTAGACTCGGGCGAAAAACTGTTTTTT. Translating it yields CASSVDSGEKLFF. The V and J genes are TRBV9 and TRBJ1-4; D remains unclear. V was clipped by 0 bases and J by 8 bases, with 8 bases between them. The CDR3 runs 13 residues. Germline lookup yields CDR1 SGDLS and CDR2 YYNGEE.

The CDR3 DNA sequence: TGTGCTAGTGGGACTACCCGGGACAGGGGAAGTGCAACTAATGAAAAACTGTTTTTT. This gives the protein CASGTTRDRGSATNEKLFF. This chain connects TRBV12-5 to TRBJ1-4; 10 positions match TRBD1. The CDR3 spans 19 residues. With 6 bases clipped from V and 0 bases from J, the junction kept 13 bases outside the gene matches. Germline V gene data show CDR1 as LGHNT and CDR2 as FRNRAP.

This clone was detected only once. The V and J genes are TRBV9 and TRBJ2-2; the D is unclear. Germline CDR1 and CDR2: SGDLS and YYNGEE. CDR3 length equals 13 residues. The ends were cut back, 0 bases at V and 6 bases at J, with 6 bases in the middle. CDR3 in amino acids: CASSVDLSGELFF. The DNA of the CDR3 is TGTGCCAGCAGCGTAGACCTTTCCGGGGAGCTGTTTTTT.

The rearrangement links TRBV27 to TRBJ1-1, with D possibly being TRBD1 (6 bases). This CDR3 comprises 13 residues. V lost 6 bases, J lost 2 bases, and 10 bases lay in between. Germline V gene sequence: CDR1 MNHEY, CDR2 SMNVEV (reference sequence). The CDR3 here is CASRGRGNTEAFF. The CDR3 region has the DNA TGTGCCAGCAGGGGCAGGGGAAACACTGAAGCTTTCTTT.

The count of this clone is one. V and J are TRBV11-2 and TRBJ2-1, with a tentative D call TRBD2 (6 bases). Looked up from germline, CDR1 is SGHAT and CDR2 is FQNNGV. Trimming pared 1 base from V and 5 bases from J, leaving 12 bases between. This CDR3 is 15 amino acids long. CDR3 sequence (DNA): TGTGCCAGCAGCTTAGTAGCGGACCCCGACAATGAGCAGTTCTTC. Amino acid sequence: CASSLVADPDNEQFF.

The V call is TRBV28, the J call TRBJ2-7; 8 bases are a match to TRBD2. The ends lost 8 bases at V and 3 bases at J; junction bases unmatched: 6. The germline CDR1 and CDR2 sequences are MDHEN and SYDVKM. The CDR3 contains 13 residues. This chain's CDR3 is CASLASGHYEQYF. In DNA, the CDR3 is TGTGCCAGCCTAGCTAGCGGGCACTACGAGCAGTACTTC.

This clone was seen a single time. The V call is TRBV7-9, the J call TRBJ1-1; D is unresolved. The CDR3 is 13 residues long. Trimming cost V 5 bases and J 5 bases, with 12 bases left between them. Per the germline V gene, CDR1 is SEHNR and CDR2 is FQNEAQ (reference sequence). In DNA form, the CDR3 reads TGTGCCAGCAGCCCCGACCGGAGGACTGAAGCTTTCTTT. Protein sequence: CASSPDRRTEAFF.

The chain couples TRBV27 to TRBJ2-3; TRBD2 matches 11 bases. Germline V gene data show CDR1 as MNHEY and CDR2 as SMNVEV (reference sequence). This CDR3 comprises 17 residues. Trimming at V came to 8 bases and at J to 3 bases, leaving 13 bases not matched to a gene. CDR3 sequence (DNA): TGTGCCAGCGGACCGGGACTAGCGGCAAGAAGGACAGATACGCAGTATTTT. Protein: CASGPGLAARRTDTQYF.

The CDR3 here is CSAVTSGSYEQYF. CDR3 bases: TGCAGCGCTGTGACTAGTGGGAGTTACGAGCAGTACTTC. The chain recombines TRBV29-1 with TRBJ2-7; maybe TRBD2 (6 bases). Deletions cut 7 bases from V and 4 bases from J, with 17 bases between. The CDR3 consists of 13 residues. In germline, CDR1 is SQVTM, CDR2 ANQGSEA.